This T cell receptor beta chain was identified in a study of T cells in localized non-small cell lung cancer. The CDR3 runs to 13 residues. Germline CDR1 is SGHDT and CDR2 is YYEEEE. Trimming took off 6 bases at V and 2 bases at J, with 12 bases between the two ends. TCRdb's table, derived via immunoSEQ multiplex PCR, lists solely in-frame clones and lacks some. The sample records more than 45,000 clones, approximately 83% being singletons. The material was peripheral blood mononuclear cells, obtained before any cancer treatment. The gene calls are TRBV5-6 and TRBJ2-7; weak D call: TRBD2 (6 bases). The receptor's source is a man aged 35 to 69 with stage III lung adenocarcinoma. The CDR3 nucleotides are TGTGCCAGCACTGGGGACTTCCCCTACGAGCAGTACTTC. Amino acids: CASTGDFPYEQYF.